The rows below give T cell receptor beta chains drawn from one sample of a study of identical twins. TCRdb used MiXCR to reprocess the 5' RACE reads, holding one entry per CDR3 protein. The table records 600,000 to 850,000 distinct CDR3 sequences, 18% of them present only once. These data were also filed under a second study, of T cells expressing NK-cell markers.

The specimen sequenced was PBMCs. The origin of the receptors is a woman between 18 and 29 years old in good health. The CDR3 runs from the conserved cysteine through the conserved F or W. The order of the fields is J gene, clone size, D gene, V gene, CDR3 protein, CDR3 DNA. D genes are given only for firm matches. Only some rows state a clone size, as once, few, many or a class for expanded clones.

J: TRBJ2-3; size: .; D: TRBD2; V: TRBV20-1; CDR3: CSARIAGYTDTQYF; DNA: TGCAGTGCTAGGATAGCGGGCTACACAGATACGCAGTATTTT
J: TRBJ2-2; size: .; D: .; V: TRBV7-2; CDR3: CASSRDSPGELFF; DNA: TGTGCCAGCAGCCGGGACTCCCCGGGGGAGCTGTTTTTT
J: TRBJ1-2; size: once; D: .; V: TRBV7-8; CDR3: CASSLGRLFYGYTF; DNA: TGTGCCAGCAGCTTAGGTCGGTTGTTCTATGGCTACACCTTC
J: TRBJ1-4; size: .; D: .; V: TRBV30; CDR3: CAAAEDSREKLFF; DNA: TGTGCCGCCGCCGAGGACTCTAGGGAAAAACTGTTTTTT
J: TRBJ2-7; size: .; D: TRBD2; V: TRBV20-1; CDR3: CSASPGTTVWNEQYF; DNA: TGCAGTGCTAGCCCCGGGACTACGGTATGGAACGAGCAGTACTTC
J: TRBJ2-1; size: .; D: .; V: TRBV9; CDR3: CASSVVNEQFF; DNA: TGTGCCAGCAGCGTAGTTAATGAGCAGTTCTTC
J: TRBJ1-4; size: .; D: .; V: TRBV20-1; CDR3: CSAQKGYEKLFF; DNA: TGCAGTGCTCAGAAAGGGTACGAAAAACTGTTTTTT
J: TRBJ1-2; size: .; D: TRBD1; V: TRBV10-3; CDR3: CAIQPGQGITNYGYTF; DNA: TGTGCCATTCAACCGGGACAGGGAATAACCAACTATGGCTACACCTTC
J: TRBJ2-1; size: few; D: .; V: TRBV20-1; CDR3: CSAGRTAYNEQFF; DNA: TGCAGTGCCGGTAGGACGGCATACAATGAGCAGTTCTTC
J: TRBJ2-1; size: many; D: TRBD2; V: TRBV6-4; CDR3: CATALADNNEQFF; DNA: TGTGCCACCGCACTAGCGGACAACAATGAGCAGTTCTTC
J: TRBJ2-5; size: few; D: .; V: TRBV6-5; CDR3: CASSYSGGGGTQYF; DNA: TGTGCCAGCAGTTACTCCGGGGGAGGCGGGACCCAGTACTTC
J: TRBJ2-5; size: .; D: .; V: TRBV7-8; CDR3: CASSLDRGGGQTQYF; DNA: TGTGCCAGCAGCTTAGATCGAGGCGGGGGCCAGACCCAGTACTTC
J: TRBJ2-3; size: many; D: .; V: TRBV5-1; CDR3: CASGDSSTDTQYF; DNA: TGCGCCAGCGGGGACTCGAGCACAGATACGCAGTATTTT
J: TRBJ2-1; size: .; D: TRBD2; V: TRBV7-9; CDR3: CASSGLAGRSSYNEQFF; DNA: TGTGCCAGCAGTGGACTAGCGGGGCGGAGCTCCTACAATGAGCAGTTCTTC
J: TRBJ2-4; size: many; D: .; V: TRBV20-1; CDR3: CSATGASPNIQYF; DNA: TGCAGTGCTACTGGGGCCTCCCCAAACATTCAGTACTTC
J: TRBJ2-3; size: few; D: .; V: TRBV29-1; CDR3: CSGEWGTDTQYF; DNA: TGCAGCGGGGAATGGGGCACAGATACGCAGTATTTT
J: TRBJ2-5; size: .; D: TRBD2; V: TRBV5-5; CDR3: CASSPSGRAGETQYF; DNA: TGTGCCAGCAGCCCTAGCGGGAGGGCCGGAGAGACCCAGTACTTC
J: TRBJ1-1; size: many; D: .; V: TRBV5-1; CDR3: CASSFQGEGTEAFF; DNA: TGCGCCAGCAGCTTTCAAGGGGAGGGGACTGAAGCTTTCTTT
J: TRBJ2-6; size: .; D: TRBD2; V: TRBV5-1; CDR3: CASSLVAGGEGGANVLTF; DNA: TGCGCCAGCAGCTTGGTTGCGGGGGGTGAAGGAGGGGCCAACGTCCTGACTTTC
J: TRBJ1-4; size: .; D: .; V: TRBV7-8; CDR3: CASSLVPEKLFF; DNA: TGTGCCAGCAGCTTAGTACCTGAAAAACTGTTTTTT
J: TRBJ1-1; size: few; D: .; V: TRBV11-2; CDR3: CASSLVPSTEAFF; DNA: TGTGCCAGCAGCTTAGTCCCTAGCACTGAAGCTTTCTTT
J: TRBJ2-7; size: few; D: .; V: TRBV5-1; CDR3: CASSLLEGAPYEQYF; DNA: TGCGCCAGCAGCTTGCTTGAGGGAGCGCCCTACGAGCAGTACTTC
J: TRBJ2-5; size: .; D: .; V: TRBV5-1; CDR3: CASSTGRAETQYF; DNA: TGCGCCAGCAGCACAGGGCGGGCGGAGACCCAGTACTTC
J: TRBJ2-1; size: .; D: TRBD2; V: TRBV7-7; CDR3: CASSRWGGGYNEQFF; DNA: TGTGCCAGCAGCCGCTGGGGGGGAGGATACAATGAGCAGTTCTTC
J: TRBJ2-6; size: .; D: .; V: TRBV6-1; CDR3: CASRRAGVTGANVLTF; DNA: TGTGCCAGCAGACGGGCAGGGGTAACTGGGGCCAACGTCCTGACTTTC
J: TRBJ2-1; size: .; D: TRBD2; V: TRBV24-1; CDR3: CATSGSGSEQFF; DNA: TGTGCCACCAGTGGCAGCGGGAGTGAGCAGTTCTTC
J: TRBJ2-7; size: .; D: .; V: TRBV6-2/TRBV6-3; CDR3: CASSYMVTYEQYF; DNA: TGTGCCAGCAGTTATATGGTAACCTACGAGCAGTACTTC
J: TRBJ1-2; size: .; D: .; V: TRBV19; CDR3: CASNSRANYGYTF; DNA: TGTGCCAGTAATTCCCGGGCTAACTATGGCTACACCTTC
J: TRBJ1-2; size: few; D: .; V: TRBV12-3/TRBV12-4; CDR3: CASSTGKNYGYTF; DNA: TGTGCCAGCAGCACAGGAAAGAACTATGGCTACACCTTC
J: TRBJ2-1; size: few; D: .; V: TRBV5-1; CDR3: CASSLDRWTTYNEQFF; DNA: TGCGCCAGCAGCTTGGACAGATGGACGACCTACAATGAGCAGTTCTTC
J: TRBJ2-1; size: few; D: TRBD2; V: TRBV11-2; CDR3: CASSHPLAGVHEQFF; DNA: TGTGCCAGCAGCCATCCCTTAGCGGGAGTTCATGAGCAGTTCTTC
J: TRBJ2-5; size: .; D: TRBD1; V: TRBV7-2; CDR3: CASSFLTGWETQYF; DNA: TGTGCCAGCAGCTTCCTGACAGGGTGGGAGACCCAGTACTTC
J: TRBJ2-7; size: few; D: .; V: TRBV20-1; CDR3: CSATRVTPWKYEQYF; DNA: TGCAGTGCCACCCGGGTTACACCCTGGAAGTACGAGCAGTACTTC
J: TRBJ2-4; size: .; D: .; V: TRBV3-1; CDR3: CASSLRAAVKNIQYF; DNA: TGTGCCAGCAGCCTGAGGGCTGCGGTTAAAAACATTCAGTACTTC
J: TRBJ2-7; size: .; D: .; V: TRBV7-9; CDR3: CASSLDSGQYF; DNA: TGTGCCAGCAGCTTAGATTCGGGGCAGTACTTC
J: TRBJ2-2; size: .; D: TRBD2; V: TRBV9; CDR3: CASSTSGTGELFF; DNA: TGTGCCAGCAGCACTAGCGGCACCGGGGAGCTGTTTTTT
J: TRBJ1-6; size: .; D: TRBD1; V: TRBV7-3; CDR3: CASSSTGGNSPLHF; DNA: TGTGCCAGCAGCTCGACAGGGGGCAATTCACCCCTCCACTTT
J: TRBJ1-2; size: .; D: .; V: TRBV10-3; CDR3: CAISDSGYTF; DNA: TGTGCCATCAGTGATTCGGGCTACACCTTC
J: TRBJ2-1; size: .; D: .; V: TRBV5-1; CDR3: CASKGLYNEQFF; DNA: TGCGCCAGCAAGGGACTTTACAATGAGCAGTTCTTC
J: TRBJ2-7; size: .; D: .; V: TRBV11-1; CDR3: CASSLRREQYF; DNA: TGTGCCAGCAGCCTGAGAAGGGAGCAGTACTTC
J: TRBJ2-7; size: .; D: .; V: TRBV10-3; CDR3: CAISDGQLAYEQYF; DNA: TGTGCCATCAGTGACGGGCAGCTAGCCTACGAGCAGTACTTC
J: TRBJ2-3; size: .; D: TRBD2; V: TRBV6-2/TRBV6-3; CDR3: CASSYSRASSGTDTQYF; DNA: TGTGCCAGCAGTTACTCGAGGGCGTCTAGCGGGACAGATACGCAGTATTTT
J: TRBJ2-5; size: .; D: .; V: TRBV12-3/TRBV12-4; CDR3: CASTLGPTETQYF; DNA: TGTGCCAGCACCTTGGGACCTACGGAGACCCAGTACTTC
J: TRBJ2-1; size: few; D: TRBD1; V: TRBV2; CDR3: CATGGQGGNEQFF; DNA: TGTGCCACGGGGGGACAGGGGGGTAATGAGCAGTTCTTC
J: TRBJ2-2; size: many; D: .; V: TRBV20-1; CDR3: CSASGGRTGELFF; DNA: TGCAGTGCTAGTGGTGGGAGAACCGGGGAGCTGTTTTTT